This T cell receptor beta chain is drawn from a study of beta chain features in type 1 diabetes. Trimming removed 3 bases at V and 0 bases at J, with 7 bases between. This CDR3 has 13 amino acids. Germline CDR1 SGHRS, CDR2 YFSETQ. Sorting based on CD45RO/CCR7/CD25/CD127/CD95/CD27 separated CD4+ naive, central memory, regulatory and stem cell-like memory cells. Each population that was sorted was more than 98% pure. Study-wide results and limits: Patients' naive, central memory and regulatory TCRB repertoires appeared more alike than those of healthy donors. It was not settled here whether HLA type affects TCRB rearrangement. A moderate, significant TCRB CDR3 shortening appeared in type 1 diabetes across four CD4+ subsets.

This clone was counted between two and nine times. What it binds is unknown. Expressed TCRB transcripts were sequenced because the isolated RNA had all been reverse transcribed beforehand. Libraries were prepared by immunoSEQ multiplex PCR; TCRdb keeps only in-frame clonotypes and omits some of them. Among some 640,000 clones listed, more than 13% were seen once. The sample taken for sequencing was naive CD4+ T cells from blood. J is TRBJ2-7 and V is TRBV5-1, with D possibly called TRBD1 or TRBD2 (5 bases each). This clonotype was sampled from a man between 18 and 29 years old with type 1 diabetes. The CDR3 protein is CASSWGTSYEQYF. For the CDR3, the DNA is TGCGCCAGCAGCTGGGGGACCTCCTACGAGCAGTACTTC.